The rows below give T cell receptor beta chains drawn from one sample of a study of blood T cell repertoires in COVID-19. Generated by immunoSEQ multiplex PCR, the TCRdb table keeps only in-frame clones and is missing some. The data show 200,000 to 250,000 clones, 88% seen once. Sequences were obtained from peripheral blood. The receptors stem from an older woman with acute or convalescent COVID-19. Each CDR3 is given with its conserved first and last residue. D genes are given only for firm matches. For some rows the clone size is stated as once, few or many, or as a class when expanded; others skip it.

CASSLGLAGGPNTGELFF	TGTGCCAGCAGCTTGGGACTAGCGGGAGGTCCGAACACCGGGGAGCTGTTTTTT	TRBD2	18	-	TRBV5-5	TRBJ2-2
CASSLDPRRDSPLHF	TGCGCCAGCAGCTTGGATCCTCGACGGGATTCACCCCTCCACTTT	-	15	-	TRBV5-1	TRBJ1-6
CAWSAGQGAKYYGYTF	TGTGCCTGGAGTGCGGGACAGGGGGCCAAGTACTATGGCTACACCTTC	TRBD1	16	-	TRBV30	TRBJ1-2
CASSLTSGGQETQYF	TGTGCCAGCAGTTTGACTAGCGGGGGGCAAGAGACCCAGTACTTC	TRBD2	15	-	TRBV28	TRBJ2-5
CAISESEGLGLFF	TGTGCCATCAGTGAGTCGGAGGGGTTGGGACTGTTTTTT	-	13	-	TRBV10-3	TRBJ1-4
CASSFIVQGEDEQFF	TGTGCCAGCAGCTTTATAGTCCAAGGAGAGGATGAGCAGTTCTTC	-	15	-	TRBV5-6	TRBJ2-1
CASSYSGGRDYEQYF	TGTGCCAGCAGTTACTCGGGGGGGCGCGACTACGAGCAGTACTTC	-	15	-	TRBV6-6	TRBJ2-7
CASSLNAPGQGHAFF	TGTGCCAGCAGTCTGAACGCCCCGGGACAGGGACACGCTTTCTTT	TRBD1	15	-	TRBV28	TRBJ1-1
CATSDVAGKPTTDTQYF	TGTGCCACCAGTGATGTGGCAGGGAAACCGACCACAGATACGCAGTATTTT	-	17	-	TRBV24-1	TRBJ2-3
CASSLGGWKSSYNEQFF	TGTGCCAGCAGTTTGGGAGGGTGGAAGAGCTCCTACAATGAGCAGTTCTTC	TRBD2	17	-	TRBV27	TRBJ2-1
CASSSGGPQHF	TGTGCCAGCAGCTCAGGGGGCCCCCAGCATTTT	TRBD1	11	-	TRBV3-1/TRBV3-2	TRBJ1-5
CATRGQGNNYGYTF	TGTGCCACCAGAGGACAGGGGAACAACTATGGCTACACCTTC	TRBD1	14	-	TRBV15	TRBJ1-2
CASRSSNEQFF	TGTGCCAGCAGATCGAGTAATGAGCAGTTCTTC	-	11	-	TRBV9	TRBJ2-1
CASSLDRGDYGYTF	TGTGCCAGCTCACTCGACAGGGGCGACTATGGCTACACCTTC	TRBD1	14	-	TRBV18	TRBJ1-2
CASSLRRDSSPLHF	TGTGCCAGCAGCTTAAGGAGGGACAGTTCACCCCTCCACTTT	TRBD1	14	-	TRBV7-2	TRBJ1-6
CATSQTGTGGFKNYGYTF	TGTGCCACCAGCCAGACCGGGACAGGGGGCTTTAAGAACTATGGCTACACCTTC	TRBD1	18	-	TRBV15	TRBJ1-2
CASSLARTGDSRTDTQYF	TGCGCCAGCAGCTTGGCGCGAACAGGGGACTCTCGCACAGATACGCAGTATTTT	-	18	few	TRBV5-1	TRBJ2-3
CATSDRGSYNEQFF	TGTGCCACCAGTGATCGCGGGTCCTACAATGAGCAGTTCTTC	-	14	once	TRBV24-1	TRBJ2-1
CATHSDEKLFF	TGTGCCACTCACTCGGATGAAAAACTGTTTTTT	-	11	-	TRBV6-6	TRBJ1-4
CASSIGGAADTQYF	TGTGCCAGTAGTATTGGGGGGGCCGCAGATACGCAGTATTTT	-	14	-	TRBV19	TRBJ2-3
CASSPTRQDPKLFF	TGTGCCAGCAGTCCAACTCGACAGGATCCAAAACTGTTTTTT	-	14	-	TRBV27	TRBJ1-4
CASSSGQIDYGYTF	TGCGCCAGCAGCTCAGGACAAATCGACTATGGCTACACCTTC	-	14	-	TRBV5-1	TRBJ1-2
CASSYPGGPSYEQYF	TGTGCCAGCAGTTACCCAGGGGGCCCTTCCTACGAGCAGTACTTC	TRBD1	15	-	TRBV6-6	TRBJ2-7
CASGRQGYSNQPQHF	TGTGCCAGCGGAAGACAGGGATATAGCAATCAGCCCCAGCATTTT	TRBD1	15	few	TRBV2	TRBJ1-5
CASTEGQGSGELFF	TGCGCCAGCACAGAGGGACAGGGGTCCGGGGAGCTGTTTTTT	TRBD1	14	-	TRBV5-1	TRBJ2-2
CASSHRGGGSSYEQYF	TGTGCCAGTAGTCACAGAGGCGGGGGAAGCTCCTACGAGCAGTACTTC	TRBD2	16	-	TRBV19	TRBJ2-7
CASSWNRQGPYEQYF	TGTGCCAGCAGCTGGAACCGACAGGGACCCTACGAGCAGTACTTC	TRBD1	15	-	TRBV5-4	TRBJ2-7
CASSLQGPLQPQHF	TGTGCCAGCAGTTTACAGGGCCCCCTTCAGCCCCAGCATTTT	-	14	-	TRBV28	TRBJ1-5
CASTPFPDRVFRGRAGEGELFF	TGCGCCAGCACCCCTTTTCCGGACAGGGTTTTTCGAGGGAGGGCCGGAGAAGGGGAGCTGTTTTTT	-	22	once	TRBV4-1	TRBJ2-2
CASSPRVGGTGELFF	TGTGCCAGCAGCCCAAGAGTGGGGGGCACCGGGGAGCTGTTTTTT	-	15	-	TRBV9	TRBJ2-2
CASSLVRRGTEAFF	TGTGCCAGCAGCTTGGTACGCAGGGGTACTGAAGCTTTCTTT	-	14	-	TRBV5-6	TRBJ1-1